This passage covers 21 T cell receptor beta chains from one sample sequenced in a study of cytomegalovirus exposure and HLA in healthy donors. Amplification used 60 Vbeta primers and 13 Jbeta primers. TCRdb's copy holds only in-frame clones and misses some; the assay was immunoSEQ multiplex PCR. This sample has approximately 200,000 clones; almost 75% occur once, and the top ten carry 2.5% to 4%. Sequencing input: PBMCs. These TCRs come from a woman aged 25 to 39 in good health and CMV-seropositive.

The chain recombines TRBV5-1 with TRBJ1-4; TRBD1 is a possible D gene (6 bases). The CDR3 is 15 residues long. The V gene's germline CDR1 is SGHRS and CDR2 YFSETQ. Between the trimmed V and J ends, which lost 4 bases and 8 bases, there was a span of 18 bases. Here the CDR3 reads CASSPGGTPEEKLFF. The CDR3 nucleotides read TGCGCCAGCAGCCCGGGGGGCACCCCAGAGGAAAAACTGTTTTTT. Full variable domain (outside the CDR3, taken from reference TRBV5-1 and TRBJ1-4): KAGVTQTPRYLIKTRGQQVTLSCSPISGHRSVSWYQQTPGQGLQFLFEYFSETQRNKGNFPGRFSGRQFSNSRSEMNVSTLELGDSALYLCASSPGGTPEEKLFFGSGTQLSVL.

This chain links TRBV4-1 with TRBJ2-1; 10 bases match TRBD2. The germline CDR1 and CDR2 sequences are MGHRA and YSYEKL. CDR3 length: 20 residues. The J segment lost 4 bases and the V segment lost 0 bases, leaving 15 bases of the junction unmatched. CDR3 in amino acids: CASSQDNPGRWTSGYNEQFF. As DNA, the CDR3 is TGCGCCAGCAGCCAAGATAATCCAGGGCGGTGGACTAGCGGATACAATGAGCAGTTCTTC.

This clone has just a few counts. The chain recombines TRBV15 with TRBJ2-3; maybe TRBD2 (6 bases). The CDR3 totals 12 residues. Deletions cut 4 bases from V and 5 bases from J, with 7 bases between. Germline V gene data show CDR1 as LNHNV and CDR2 as YYDKDF (reference sequence). CDR3 coding DNA: TGTGCCACCAGCACCGGGGGAGATACGCAGTATTTT. The encoded protein is CATSTGGDTQYF.

A few counts support this clone. The chain employs TRBV6-5 and TRBJ2-7; D possibly corresponds to TRBD2 (5 bases). V lost 6 bases and J lost 3, with 15 bases in between. The CDR3 runs 14 residues. Germline V gene lookup returns CDR1 MNHEY and CDR2 SVGAGI. The CDR3 region is CASSLSGMFYEQYF. The CDR3, as DNA: TGTGCCAGCAGCCTCTCGGGAATGTTCTACGAGCAGTACTTC.

This clone has a handful of counts. The V gene is TRBV19, the J gene TRBJ2-1, with 9 nucleotides matching TRBD2. V lost 3 bases to trimming and J lost 5 bases; unmatched junction nucleotides: 14. The CDR3 runs 18 residues. The V gene's germline CDR1 is LNHDA and CDR2 SQIVND (reference sequence). The CDR3 spells CASSISFAGGPGNNEQFF. The CDR3 nucleotides read TGTGCCAGTAGTATTTCCTTCGCGGGAGGGCCGGGGAACAATGAGCAGTTCTTC.

The chain has TRBV6-5 and TRBJ2-7; 9 nucleotides agree with TRBD1. Germline V gene data show CDR1 as MNHEY and CDR2 as SVGAGI. The J segment lost 7 bases and the V segment lost 0 bases, leaving 7 bases of the junction unmatched. There are 15 residues in the CDR3. The CDR3 DNA sequence: TGTGCCAGCAGTTACTCGAGGGACAGGGTTGGGGAGCAGTACTTC. Translation gives CASSYSRDRVGEQYF.

The gene calls are TRBV19 and TRBJ2-7, with 8 bases fitting TRBD2. This CDR3 comprises 14 residues. Germline CDR1 reads LNHDA; CDR2 reads SQIVND (reference sequence). V was pared by 10 bases and J by 4 bases, with 12 bases of the junction left unmatched. The CDR3, as DNA: TGTGCCACTCGGGAGGGCAGGCCATCGTACGAGCAGTACTTC. Protein product: CATREGRPSYEQYF. Complete variable domain (other parts from reference TRBV19 and TRBJ2-7): DGGITQSPKYLFRKEGQNVTLSCEQNLNHDAMYWYRQDPGQGLRLIYYSQIVNDFQKGDIAEGYSVSREKKESFPLTVTSAQKNPTAFYLCATREGRPSYEQYFGPGTRLTVT.

This clone was observed a few times. V gene TRBV7-2 combines with J gene TRBJ2-7, with D possibly being TRBD1 (6 bases). Between the trimmed V and J ends, which lost 4 bases and 7 bases, there was a span of 8 bases. Germline V gene data show CDR1 as SGHTA and CDR2 as FQGNSA. The CDR3 runs 11 residues. The DNA for the CDR3 is TGTGCCAGCAGCTCCGGGACAGAGCAGTACTTC. Translation gives CASSSGTEQYF.

This clone was observed a few times. In the same sample, other DNA sequences code for this CDR3. The chain joins TRBV19 to TRBJ2-5; TRBD2 matches at 7 bases. Per germline, CDR1 LNHDA and CDR2 SQIVND (reference sequence). V trimming: 3 bases; J trimming: 1 base; junction bases outside the gene matches: 5. The CDR3 has 15 amino acids. CDR3: CASSIGGRAQETQYF. The CDR3 bases are TGTGCCAGTAGTATTGGGGGGAGGGCCCAAGAGACCCAGTACTTC. Full variable domain (outside the CDR3, taken from reference TRBV19 and TRBJ2-5): DGGITQSPKYLFRKEGQNVTLSCEQNLNHDAMYWYRQDPGQGLRLIYYSQIVNDFQKGDIAEGYSVSREKKESFPLTVTSAQKNPTAFYLCASSIGGRAQETQYFGPGTRLLVL.

This clone was detected a few times. The chain joins TRBV6-6 to TRBJ2-1; 13 bases align to TRBD2. In germline, CDR1 is MNHNY, CDR2 SVGAGI (reference sequence). Germline trimming cut 5 bases from V and 5 bases from J; bases unmatched to any gene: 3. The CDR3 has 15 residues. For the CDR3, the DNA is TGTGCCAGCAGTGAGACTAGCGGGAGGAACAATGAGCAGTTCTTC. It translates to CASSETSGRNNEQFF.

This chain links TRBV6-5 with TRBJ1-5; D is unclear. Trimming shortened V by 2 bases and J by 11 bases, and 13 bases separated the two germline ends. This CDR3 is 13 amino acids long. Germline values: CDR1 MNHEY, CDR2 SVGAGI. CDR3 in amino acids: CASSYGAGEAQHF. The CDR3 DNA reads as TGTGCCAGCAGTTACGGAGCGGGAGAAGCCCAGCATTTT.

The gene calls are TRBV11-2 and TRBJ2-3; 9 bases line up with TRBD2. The CDR3 is 16 residues long. After removal of 5 bases from V and 1 base from J, the junction contained 7 bases not matched to a gene. Germline V gene lookup returns CDR1 SGHAT and CDR2 FQNNGV. CDR3 region: CASSHQRLAGTDTQYF. The CDR3 DNA sequence: TGTGCCAGCAGCCACCAGCGACTAGCGGGCACAGATACGCAGTATTTT.

This chain uses TRBV27 with TRBJ2-7; tentatively, D is TRBD1 (6 bases). Germline V CDR1 and CDR2: MNHEY, SMNVEV (reference sequence). This CDR3 is built from 14 residues. The ends were cut back, 4 bases at V and 2 bases at J, with 12 bases in the middle. The CDR3 region is CASSSRDTTYEQYF. In nucleotides, the CDR3 is TGTGCCAGCAGTTCCCGGGACACAACCTACGAGCAGTACTTC.

V gene TRBV6-1 combines with J gene TRBJ2-2; D might be TRBD1 (6 bases). The V and J ends lost 3 bases and 0 bases respectively, with 14 bases between them. CDR1 is MNHNS, CDR2 SASEGT, per germline. The CDR3 runs 17 residues. The CDR3 coding sequence is TGTGCCAGCAGTGAGACGGACAGTCCACCGAACACCGGGGAGCTGTTTTTT. Its translation is CASSETDSPPNTGELFF.

This clone has only a few counts. The chain is built from TRBV19 and TRBJ1-5; maybe TRBD1 (5 bases). CDR1 and CDR2 (germline): LNHDA, SQIVND (reference sequence). The CDR3 has 16 residues. V gave up 2 bases and J gave up 6 bases, with 17 bases separating them. The CDR3 sequence is CASSISKQVPSQPQHF. As DNA, the CDR3 is TGTGCCAGTAGTATAAGCAAACAGGTCCCCTCTCAGCCCCAGCATTTT.

This rearrangement joins TRBV27 to TRBJ1-1, with D possibly TRBD1 on 5 matching bases. The germline V gene encodes CDR1 MNHEY and CDR2 SMNVEV (reference sequence). V dropped 0 bases and J dropped 10 bases, with 18 bases sitting between them. This CDR3 contains 15 residues. CDR3: CASSLSAGMGLTAFF. For the CDR3, the DNA is TGTGCCAGCAGTTTATCGGCCGGCATGGGGCTGACAGCTTTCTTT.

The CDR3 reads CASSPRGYEGYTF. The CDR3 DNA reads as TGTGCCAGCAGTCCCAGGGGGTACGAAGGCTACACCTTC. The chain links TRBV27 to TRBJ1-2, with TRBD1 matching over 7 bases. CDR3 length equals 13 residues. The germline V gene encodes CDR1 MNHEY and CDR2 SMNVEV (reference sequence). V shed 5 bases and J 8 bases; nucleotides not matched to a gene: 8.

This chain joins TRBV10-1 and TRBJ2-3, with D possibly being TRBD1 (6 bases). The CDR3 totals 15 residues. The V end lost 4 bases, the J end lost 2 bases, and 13 bases lay between the germline ends. Germline V gene data show CDR1 as WNHNN and CDR2 as SYGVQD (reference sequence). Written as DNA, the CDR3 is TGCGCCAGCAGTGGGTCAGGGGATCACACAGATACGCAGTATTTT. As protein: CASSGSGDHTDTQYF.

The gene calls are TRBV5-1 and TRBJ2-4, with D tentatively TRBD1 (6 bases). The germline V and J ends were trimmed by 4 bases and 3 bases, with 20 bases remaining between them. Germline lookup yields CDR1 SGHRS and CDR2 YFSETQ. The CDR3 consists of 17 residues. The CDR3 is CASSQGTLGILKNIQYF. CDR3 in DNA: TGCGCCAGCAGCCAGGGGACACTGGGGATTCTCAAAAACATTCAGTACTTC.

The rearrangement links TRBV27 to TRBJ2-1; no firm D call. Trimming cost V 0 bases and J 9 bases, with 6 bases left between them. Germline V gene lookup returns CDR1 MNHEY and CDR2 SMNVEV (reference sequence). This CDR3 spans 12 amino acids. The chain's CDR3 is CASSLSGVEQFF. The CDR3 nucleotides are TGTGCCAGCAGTTTATCGGGCGTTGAGCAGTTCTTC.

The genes are TRBV19 and TRBJ2-2; TRBD2 agrees at 10 bases. The CDR3 contains 19 residues. CDR1 and CDR2 from the germline V gene are LNHDA and SQIVND (reference sequence). V lost 4 bases, J lost 2 bases, and 13 bases stayed unmatched. The CDR3 DNA follows: TGTGCCAGTAGTACCCTGCCCTTAACTAGCGGGATAAACACCGGGGAGCTGTTTTTT. This codes for CASSTLPLTSGINTGELFF.